This TCR beta chain was documented in a study of T-cell memory formation after mild COVID-19. Study at large: Largely donor-specific TCR clusters were found. Overall study findings and caveats: Pre-infection memory carried some responding clones, suggesting that cross-reactive memory joined.

As regards this clonotype: Its specificity is unknown. Relative to the germline gene, one junction end is altered; a read error may explain this.

In TCRdb, the 5' RACE reads were re-called with MiXCR into one record per CDR3 protein. Here the sample spans approximately 240,000 distinct CDR3 sequences, 15% to 20% being singletons. Germline loops: CDR1 LGHDT, CDR2 YNNKEL (reference sequence). The CDR3 has 15 amino acids. The chain joins TRBV3-1 to TRBJ2-1, with D perhaps being TRBD1 or TRBD2 (5 bases each). This receptor was identified in a man aged 18-30 years who had mild COVID-19 (a few samples of this study predate the infection). Cell type and time point are not known. Sequencing was carried out using PBMCs or a T cell subset sorted from them (not recorded which). The CDR3 here is CACSHRDPWDNEQFF. CDR3 in DNA: TGTGCCTGCAGCCACCGGGACCCATGGGACAATGAGCAGTTCTTC.